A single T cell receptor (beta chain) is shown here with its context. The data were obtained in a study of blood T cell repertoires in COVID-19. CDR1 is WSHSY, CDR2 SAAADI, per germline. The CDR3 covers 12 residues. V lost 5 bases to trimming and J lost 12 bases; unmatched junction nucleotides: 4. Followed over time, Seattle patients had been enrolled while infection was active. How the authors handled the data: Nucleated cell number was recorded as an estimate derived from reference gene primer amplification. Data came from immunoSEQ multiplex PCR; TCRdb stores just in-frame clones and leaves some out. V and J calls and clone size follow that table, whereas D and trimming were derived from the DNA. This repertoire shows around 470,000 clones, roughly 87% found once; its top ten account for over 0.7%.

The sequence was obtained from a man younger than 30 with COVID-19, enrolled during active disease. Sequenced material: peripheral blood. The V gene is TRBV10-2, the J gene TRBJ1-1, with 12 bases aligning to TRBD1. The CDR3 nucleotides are TGCGCCAGCAGTCCGGGACAGGGGGCTACTTTCTTT. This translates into CASSPGQGATFF.